The TCR beta chain under discussion was sequenced for a study of T cell repertoires in cytomegalovirus infection. Study summary: In public TCR beta signatures, there were indications of both CMV infection and matching HLA type.

This clonotype occurred many times. Its antigen is still unknown. Study results and caveats: CMV-specific TCR beta clonotypes restricted by HLA-C were the ones dominating the ex vivo response. Based on cumulative public TCR beta family frequency, carriers of CMV plus the relevant HLA were identified.

The CDR3 is made up of 13 amino acids. Germline V gives CDR1 MDHEN, CDR2 SYDVKM. Germline trimming cut 8 bases from V and 4 bases from J; bases unmatched to any gene: 6. TCRdb recomputed calls from the reads with MiXCR, one row per CDR3 protein. Of about 76,000 distinct CDR3 sequences listed, around 3.5% were seen once; the top ten hold roughly 4.4%. This chain connects TRBV28 to TRBJ1-2; 8 nucleotides align to TRBD1. Sequenced material: PBMCs. The sequence was collected from a human donor in good health (CMV status not recorded). Some clones in this sample may be carry-over from other donors' samples. CDR3 in DNA: TGTGCCAGCGCTATACAGGGGGGCTATGGCTACACCTTC. Its protein is CASAIQGGYGYTF.